What follows are 13 T cell receptor beta chains derived from one specimen sequenced in a study of CD8 T cells in Susac syndrome. RNA amounts of about 0.5 to 1 ug underwent reverse transcription with random hexamers. Using its own MiXCR run on the immunoSEQ multiplex PCR reads, TCRdb lists one record per CDR3 protein. The sample lists 150,000 or so distinct CDR3 sequences, approximately 94% occurring once. Specimen: CD4+ T cells from PBMCs. These receptors all come from a human donor with Susac syndrome.

This rearrangement joins TRBV12-3 or TRBV12-4 to TRBJ1-4; possibly TRBD1 for D (5 bases). The CDR3 loop spans 15 amino acids. V lost 5 bases to trimming and J lost 5 bases, with 15 bases between them. Written as DNA, the CDR3 is TGTGCCAGCAGTCCCCCCGGGACTCTCAATGAAAAACTGTTTTTT. Protein sequence: CASSPPGTLNEKLFF.

This rearrangement joins TRBV29-1 to TRBJ2-5, with 9 bases fitting TRBD1. This CDR3 region has 13 residues. The V gene's germline CDR1 is SQVTM and CDR2 ANQGSEA. Trimming took 4 bases from V and 5 from J; bases not matched to a gene: 5. Here the CDR3 DNA reads TGCAGCGTTGGACAGGGGGTCACGGAGACCCAGTACTTC. Its translation: CSVGQGVTETQYF.

V gene TRBV30 combines with J gene TRBJ2-2, with 13 bases lining up with TRBD2. The germline gives CDR1 GTSNPN, CDR2 SVGIG (reference sequence). The CDR3 sequence is 16 residues long. Trimming at V came to 4 bases and at J to 6 bases, leaving 8 bases not matched to a gene. The CDR3 loop is CAWNDGLAGVSGELFF. The CDR3 DNA follows: TGTGCCTGGAACGATGGACTAGCGGGAGTCTCCGGGGAGCTGTTTTTT.

The rearrangement uses TRBV20-1 and TRBJ2-7; TRBD2 is a possible D gene (5 bases). This CDR3 region has 13 residues. V was trimmed by 6 bases and J by 3 bases, leaving 15 bases between them. Germline assignment: CDR1 DFQATT and CDR2 SNEGSKA (reference sequence). The CDR3 here is CSAYWRRDYEQYF. In DNA form, the CDR3 reads TGCAGTGCCTACTGGAGACGGGACTACGAGCAGTACTTC.

The V and J genes are TRBV7-2 and TRBJ1-2, with D maybe TRBD1 (5 bases). The CDR3 contains 15 residues. Deletions cut 2 bases from V and 0 bases from J, with 10 bases between. The germline V gene has CDR1 SGHTA and CDR2 FQGNSA. As DNA, the CDR3 is TGTGCCAGCAGCTTATGGTCGACAGCTAACTATGGCTACACCTTC. It translates to CASSLWSTANYGYTF.

The rearrangement links TRBV28 to TRBJ2-3, with 7 bases matching TRBD1. The V gene's germline CDR1 is MDHEN and CDR2 SYDVKM. V shed 6 bases, J shed 2 bases, and the junction held 8 bases outside the gene matches. This CDR3 has 15 residues. Written as DNA, the CDR3 is TGTGCCAGCAGCGGGACAGCACAACTCACAGATACGCAGTATTTT. This codes for CASSGTAQLTDTQYF.

The CDR3 is CASSFSTNTEAFF. The CDR3 nucleotides read TGTGCCAGCAGTTTCAGCACGAACACTGAAGCTTTCTTT. This chain connects TRBV7-9 to TRBJ1-1; D remains unclear. The length of the CDR3 is 13 residues. V was pared by 6 bases and J by 1 base, with 9 bases between. Looked up from germline, CDR1 is SEHNR and CDR2 is FQNEAQ (reference sequence). Supplemented by reference TRBV7-9 and TRBJ1-1, the full variable domain reads DTGVSQNPRHKITKRGQNVTFRCDPISEHNRLYWYRQTLGQGPEFLTYFQNEAQLEKSRLLSDRFSAERPKGSFSTLEIQRTEQGDSAMYLCASSFSTNTEAFFGQGTRLTVV.

The V and J genes are TRBV20-1 and TRBJ1-5, with D possibly TRBD1 on 6 matching bases. The CDR3 runs 15 residues. CDR1 DFQATT and CDR2 SNEGSKA come from the germline V gene (reference sequence). V shed 5 bases and J shed 2 bases, with 16 bases lying between them. This chain's CDR3 is CSASITAGGNQPQHF. The CDR3 DNA reads TGCAGTGCTTCAATCACCGCAGGGGGCAATCAGCCCCAGCATTTT.

This chain links TRBV10-3 with TRBJ2-1; 7 bases are a match to TRBD2. The germline V gene has CDR1 ENHRY and CDR2 SYGVKD. This CDR3 spans 14 amino acids. J gave up 5 bases and V 6 bases, and 7 bases lay outside the gene matches. CDR3 protein: CAIRPGLTNNEQFF. The DNA for the CDR3 is TGTGCCATCAGGCCGGGACTAACCAACAATGAGCAGTTCTTC.

The chain joins TRBV14 to TRBJ1-1; 10 bases align to TRBD1. In germline, CDR1 is SGHDN, CDR2 FVKESK. After removal of 4 bases from V and 3 bases from J, the junction contained 5 bases not matched to a gene. The CDR3 spans 15 residues. For the CDR3, the DNA is TGTGCCAGCAGCCCACCCGGGACAGGGGACACTGAAGCTTTCTTT. As protein: CASSPPGTGDTEAFF.

The DNA of the CDR3 is TGCAGCGTTATAGCGGGACTACACACAGATACGCAGTATTTT. It encodes CSVIAGLHTDTQYF. The chain is built from TRBV29-1 and TRBJ2-3; TRBD2 matches at 8 bases. The V and J ends lost 5 bases and 2 bases, in that order; junction bases with no gene match: 6. CDR1 is SQVTM and CDR2 is ANQGSEA in the germline V gene. CDR3 length: 14 residues.

The chain couples TRBV20-1 to TRBJ1-2; D is uncertain. CDR1 is DFQATT and CDR2 is SNEGSKA in the germline V gene (reference sequence). This CDR3 comprises 13 residues. CDR3 nucleotide sequence: TGCAGCTCTACTCTCGCGGGTGGTGAGGGCTACACCTTC. Translation gives CSSTLAGGEGYTF.

This clonotype was observed a few times. This chain connects TRBV2 to TRBJ2-2, with D hard to call. Trimming removed 6 bases from V and 5 bases from J, with 4 bases in between. The CDR3 totals 11 residues. Germline V gene data show CDR1 as SNHLY and CDR2 as FYNNEI. The CDR3 bases are TGTGCCAGCAGGGAGACCGGGGAGCTGTTTTTT. This sequence encodes CASRETGELFF.